This T cell receptor beta chain was sequenced in a study of naive and memory T cell subsets. Findings of the study overall: In naive cells, over 95% of TCR sequences were seen only once. No ground truth validated the naive and memory repertoire findings.

Separate alpha and beta amplification began at the second PCR step. A few counts support this clonotype. What it binds is unknown. The beta constant-region primer was an equimolar mix of two oligonucleotides covering TRBC1 and TRBC2. In TCRdb, the UMI-ligation and nested PCR reads were re-called with MiXCR into one record per CDR3 protein. The sample has about 85,000 distinct CDR3 sequences; around 13% are singletons. V trimming: 0 bases; J trimming: 0 bases; junction bases outside the gene matches: 5. Germline V CDR1 and CDR2: LGHNA, YSLEER. This CDR3 is 16 amino acids long. The sample taken for sequencing was central memory CD4+ T cells from blood. This receptor was obtained from a human donor in good health. This sequence joins TRBV4-3 and TRBJ2-7; 7 nucleotides match TRBD1. In nucleotides, the CDR3 is TGCGCCAGCAGCCAAGATTTGGCAGGGGGCTCCTACGAGCAGTACTTC. The encoded protein is CASSQDLAGGSYEQYF.